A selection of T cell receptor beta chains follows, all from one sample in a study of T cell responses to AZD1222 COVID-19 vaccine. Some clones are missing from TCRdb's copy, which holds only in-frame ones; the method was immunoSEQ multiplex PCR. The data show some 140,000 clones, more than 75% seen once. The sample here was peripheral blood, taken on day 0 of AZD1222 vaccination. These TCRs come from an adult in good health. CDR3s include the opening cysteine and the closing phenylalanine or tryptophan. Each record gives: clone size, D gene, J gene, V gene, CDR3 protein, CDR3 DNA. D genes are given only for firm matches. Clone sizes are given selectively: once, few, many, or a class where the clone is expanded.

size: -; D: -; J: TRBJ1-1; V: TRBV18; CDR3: CASSPPSNTEAFF; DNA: TGTGCCAGCTCACCACCGAGCAACACTGAAGCTTTCTTT
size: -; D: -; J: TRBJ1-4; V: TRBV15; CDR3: CATSMDRNEKLFF; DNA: TGTGCCACCAGCATGGATCGTAATGAAAAACTGTTTTTT
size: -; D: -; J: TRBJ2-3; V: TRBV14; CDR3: CASSTPRGYTQYF; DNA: TGTGCCAGCAGCACCCCTCGGGGGTATACGCAGTATTTT
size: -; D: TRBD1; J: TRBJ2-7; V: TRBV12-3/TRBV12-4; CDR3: CASSLGQGYEQYF; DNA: TGTGCCAGCAGTTTAGGACAGGGCTACGAGCAGTACTTC
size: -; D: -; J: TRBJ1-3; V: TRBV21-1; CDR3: CATRLDGNTIYF; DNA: TGTGCCACCAGGCTGGATGGAAACACCATATATTTT
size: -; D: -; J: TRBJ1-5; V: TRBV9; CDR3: CASSPDLENQPQHF; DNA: TGTGCCAGCAGCCCAGACTTGGAGAATCAGCCCCAGCATTTT
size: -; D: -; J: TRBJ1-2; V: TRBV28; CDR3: CASSLYRLGHGYTF; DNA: TGTGCCAGCAGTTTGTACAGGCTGGGTCATGGCTACACCTTC
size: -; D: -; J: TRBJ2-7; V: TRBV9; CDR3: CASSVRPVSEQYF; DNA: TGTGCCAGCAGTGTGAGGCCTGTAAGCGAGCAGTACTTC
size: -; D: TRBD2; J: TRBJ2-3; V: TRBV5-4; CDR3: CASSLDGGTTDTQYF; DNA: TGTGCCAGCAGCTTGGACGGGGGGACCACAGATACGCAGTATTTT
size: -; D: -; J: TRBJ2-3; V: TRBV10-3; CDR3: CAISGQGGSTDTQYF; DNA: TGTGCCATCAGCGGGCAGGGCGGATCCACAGATACGCAGTATTTT
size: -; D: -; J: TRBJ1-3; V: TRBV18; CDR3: CAISANRMRDIPSGNTIYF; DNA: TGTGCCATCTCAGCGAACAGGATGAGGGATATTCCCTCTGGAAACACCATATATTTT
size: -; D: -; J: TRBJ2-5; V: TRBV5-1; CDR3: CASSLYETQYF; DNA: TGCGCCAGCAGCTTGTATGAGACCCAGTACTTC
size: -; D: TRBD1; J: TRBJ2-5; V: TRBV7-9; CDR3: CASSYIGGQGRRVETQYF; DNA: TGTGCCAGCAGCTACATAGGGGGACAGGGACGTCGCGTGGAGACCCAGTACTTC
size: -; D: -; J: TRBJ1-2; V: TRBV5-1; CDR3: CASSGGPGYTF; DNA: TGCGCCAGCAGCGGGGGCCCCGGCTACACCTTC
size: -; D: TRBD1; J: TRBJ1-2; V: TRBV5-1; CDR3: CASSRGTGVENGYTF; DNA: TGCGCCAGCAGCCGGGGGACAGGTGTGGAGAATGGCTACACCTTC
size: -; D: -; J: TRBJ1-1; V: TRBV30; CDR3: CAWAPGTLQVAEAFF; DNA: TGTGCCTGGGCCCCCGGGACACTACAGGTAGCTGAAGCTTTCTTT
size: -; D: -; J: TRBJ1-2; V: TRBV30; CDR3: CAWSPSYGYTF; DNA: TGTGCCTGGAGTCCAAGCTATGGCTACACCTTC
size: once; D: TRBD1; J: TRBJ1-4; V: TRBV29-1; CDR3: CSVVDRTNEKLFF; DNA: TGCAGCGTTGTGGACAGGACTAATGAAAAACTGTTTTTT